This entry concerns a single TCR beta chain. The CDR3 extends over 17 amino acids. Between the trimmed V and J ends, which lost 7 bases and 1 base, there was a span of 22 bases. Germline V CDR1 and CDR2: LNHDA, SQIVND (reference sequence). Profiling relied on immunoSEQ multiplex PCR, and the TCRdb table lists in-frame clones only, not all of them. The sample shows about 75,000 clones, 97% of them seen only once. The data originate from a study of technical replicates of blood from a handful of donors. The V call is TRBV19, the J call TRBJ2-5, with a possible D match to TRBD2 (6 bases). Sequences were obtained from T cells isolated from PBMCs. The TCR originated in a human donor in good health. The CDR3 loop reads CASKASGTQRFQETQYF. The CDR3 region has the DNA TGTGCCAGTAAGGCAAGTGGGACTCAGCGTTTCCAAGAGACCCAGTACTTC.